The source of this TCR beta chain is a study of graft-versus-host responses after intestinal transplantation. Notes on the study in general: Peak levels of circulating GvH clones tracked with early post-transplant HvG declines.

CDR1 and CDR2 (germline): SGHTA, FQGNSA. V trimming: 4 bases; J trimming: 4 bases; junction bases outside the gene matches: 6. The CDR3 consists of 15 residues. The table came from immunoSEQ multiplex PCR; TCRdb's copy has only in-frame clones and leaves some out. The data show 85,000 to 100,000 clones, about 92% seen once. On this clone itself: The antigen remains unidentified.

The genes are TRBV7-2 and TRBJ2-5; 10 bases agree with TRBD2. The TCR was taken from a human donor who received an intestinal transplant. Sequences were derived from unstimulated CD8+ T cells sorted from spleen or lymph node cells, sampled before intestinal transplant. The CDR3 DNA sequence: TGTGCCAGCAGCTCGGAAGCGGGGGGGCTAGAGACCCAGTACTTC. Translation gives CASSSEAGGLETQYF.